The source of this T cell receptor (beta chain) is a study of beta chain features in type 1 diabetes. This clone was counted between two and nine times. The antigen remains undetermined. The germline V gene has CDR1 SEHNR and CDR2 FQNEAQ (reference sequence). This CDR3 has 14 amino acids. V shed 3 bases and J 7 bases; nucleotides not matched to a gene: 7. The single heparinised draw taken from each donor contained approximately 100 mL of blood on average. Findings and limits, study-wide: When cDNA is sequenced, cells with high TCR expression could be over-represented. Shorter TCRB CDR3s, moderately but significantly so, were found in Type 1 diabetes patients in all four CD4+ subsets.

Sequenced material consisted of expressed TCRB transcripts (all of the isolated RNA was reverse transcribed). Method: immunoSEQ multiplex PCR; TCRdb's copy keeps in-frame clones and lacks some. This table has a few hundred thousand clones, about 14% appearing once. Sequencing input: naive CD4+ T cells from blood. The receptor was derived from a young man with type 1 diabetes. The chain carries TRBV7-9 and TRBJ2-7; 9 bases line up with TRBD1. The CDR3 nucleotides read TGTGCCAGCAGCTTCTGGGACAGGGCGGGAGAGCAGTACTTC. Translating it yields CASSFWDRAGEQYF.